The 24 T cell receptor beta chains below all came from one sample that was sequenced in a study of blood T cell repertoires in COVID-19. The table came from immunoSEQ multiplex PCR; TCRdb's copy has only in-frame clones and leaves some out. The sample lists around 86,000 clones, about 89% occurring once. The sequenced sample was peripheral blood. The receptors were gathered from a human donor with acute or convalescent COVID-19. The donor label of this sample is uncertain.

J is TRBJ2-7 and V is TRBV28; no clear D. Germline CDR1 reads MDHEN; CDR2 reads SYDVKM. The V and J ends lost 2 bases and 1 base respectively, with 6 bases between them. CDR3 length: 13 residues. The CDR3 loop reads CASSLPPSYEQYF. The CDR3 region has the DNA TGTGCCAGCAGTTTACCCCCTTCCTACGAGCAGTACTTC.

The V and J genes are TRBV7-6 and TRBJ2-2; a possible D gene is TRBD2 (6 bases). This CDR3 is 13 amino acids long. V dropped 4 bases and J dropped 8 bases, with 11 bases sitting between them. Germline values: CDR1 SGHVS, CDR2 FNYEAQ. This CDR3 is CASSSLAGGELFF. The DNA of the CDR3 is TGTGCCAGCAGCTCACTAGCTGGAGGGGAGCTGTTTTTT.

In this sample, this clone turned up once. This chain uses TRBV18 with TRBJ1-1; 8 bases fit TRBD1. The CDR3 has 15 residues. Looked up from germline, CDR1 is KGHSH and CDR2 is LQKENI. J was trimmed by 6 bases and V by 2 bases; bases with no gene match: 8. The CDR3 protein is CASSPNPTGDSEAFF. The CDR3 DNA reads as TGTGCCAGCTCACCAAACCCGACAGGGGATTCTGAAGCTTTCTTT.

The gene calls are TRBV27 and TRBJ2-3; 12 nucleotides match TRBD2. The CDR3 length is 14 residues. The germline gives CDR1 MNHEY, CDR2 SMNVEV (reference sequence). V lost 10 bases and J lost 4; bases outside the gene matches: 6. The CDR3 reads CATTSGGFADTQYF. CDR3 coding DNA: TGTGCCACTACTAGCGGGGGGTTCGCAGATACGCAGTATTTT.

The rearrangement uses TRBV5-1 and TRBJ2-1, with 8 bases that match TRBD2. V shed 3 bases, J shed 5 bases, and the junction held 10 bases outside the gene matches. Germline-derived CDR1 and CDR2 are SGHRS and YFSETQ. This CDR3 spans 16 amino acids. For the CDR3, the DNA is TGCGCCAGCAGCTCTGGCGTAGCGGGGAGGAACAATGAGCAGTTCTTC. Amino acids: CASSSGVAGRNNEQFF.

This chain connects TRBV6-5 to TRBJ1-5; D gene uncertain. V was clipped by 9 bases and J by 4 bases, with 19 bases between them. The germline CDR1 and CDR2 sequences are MNHEY and SVGAGI. The CDR3 length is 15 residues. CDR3 residues: CASRSGSGGNQPQHF. The CDR3 bases are TGTGCCAGTCGATCAGGTTCTGGTGGGAATCAGCCCCAGCATTTT.

The chain carries TRBV5-1 and TRBJ2-7; D might be TRBD1 (7 bases). The length of the CDR3 is 15 residues. Trimming took off 4 bases at V and 0 bases at J, with 14 bases between the two ends. The germline V gene encodes CDR1 SGHRS and CDR2 YFSETQ. CDR3 protein: CASSEAGQPSYEQYF. CDR3 nucleotide sequence: TGCGCCAGCAGCGAGGCGGGACAGCCCTCCTACGAGCAGTACTTC.

V is TRBV7-9 and J is TRBJ1-2; D unclear. Germline V CDR1 and CDR2: SEHNR, FQNEAQ (reference sequence). The CDR3 extends over 13 amino acids. V was pared by 5 bases and J by 6 bases, with 13 bases between. CDR3: CASSPPQAHGYTF. In DNA form, the CDR3 reads TGTGCCAGCAGCCCCCCCCAAGCCCATGGCTACACCTTC.

This chain uses TRBV18 with TRBJ2-7; maybe TRBD1 (5 bases). The CDR3 spans 15 residues. Germline V lookup: CDR1 KGHSH, CDR2 LQKENI. The ends were cut back, 2 bases at V and 3 bases at J, with 14 bases in the middle. In DNA, the CDR3 is TGTGCCAGCTCACCATTAGTACAGGATTACTACGAGCAGTACTTC. This encodes CASSPLVQDYYEQYF.

Concerning this clone itself: Other DNA sequences from this sample encode an identical CDR3 as well. The genes are TRBV24-1 and TRBJ1-1; TRBD1 is a possible D gene (6 bases). V lost 1 base and J 4 bases, leaving 6 bases between the germline ends. The length of the CDR3 is 13 residues. CDR1 is KGHDR, CDR2 SFDVKD, per germline. In DNA, the CDR3 is TGTGCCACCAGTGATTTAGGGGGCACTGAAGCTTTCTTT. As protein: CATSDLGGTEAFF.

The gene calls are TRBV2 and TRBJ2-4; possibly TRBD2 for D (5 bases). The CDR3 has 14 residues. CDR1 and CDR2 from the germline V gene are SNHLY and FYNNEI. The V gene lost 8 bases and the J gene lost 0 bases, with 11 bases spanning the gap. The CDR3 region is CASDEGLAKNIQYF. The CDR3 bases are TGTGCCAGCGATGAGGGTCTAGCCAAAAACATTCAGTACTTC.

The J gene is TRBJ2-1, the V gene TRBV7-9, with 13 positions matching TRBD2. Germline V CDR1 and CDR2: SEHNR, FQNEAQ (reference sequence). Trimming took 4 bases from V and 9 from J; bases not matched to a gene: 3. The CDR3 totals 14 residues. The CDR3 loop is CASSSTSGGLEQFF. CDR3 DNA sequence: TGTGCCAGCAGCTCGACTAGCGGGGGGCTTGAGCAGTTCTTC.

The rearrangement links TRBV6-5 to TRBJ2-7; D perhaps matches TRBD1 (5 bases). Between the trimmed V and J ends, which lost 8 bases and 6 bases, there was a span of 23 bases. The CDR3 has 15 residues. Germline V gene sequence: CDR1 MNHEY, CDR2 SVGAGI. Here the CDR3 DNA reads TGTGCCAGCTCCGAAAGGGGCCGATATCCCCCCGAGCAGTACTTC. Protein sequence: CASSERGRYPPEQYF.

This chain joins TRBV7-9 and TRBJ1-4; the D is unclear. Trimming removed 5 bases from V and 8 bases from J, with 15 bases in between. CDR1 and CDR2 (germline): SEHNR, FQNEAQ (reference sequence). CDR3 length: 14 amino acids. Written as DNA, the CDR3 is TGTGCCAGCAGCGAGGCCAAACCCGGGGAAAAACTGTTTTTT. Protein: CASSEAKPGEKLFF.

The J gene is TRBJ2-2, the V gene TRBV4-1; possible D gene TRBD1, 5 bases. CDR3 size: 15 residues. CDR1 is MGHRA and CDR2 is YSYEKL in the germline V gene. V was trimmed by 5 bases and J by 0 bases, leaving 10 bases between them. As DNA, the CDR3 is TGCGCCAGCAGCACCAGGGTACCGAACACCGGGGAGCTGTTTTTT. This translates into CASSTRVPNTGELFF.

V and J are TRBV5-8 and TRBJ1-2, with D uncertain. CDR3 length equals 13 residues. Trimming cost V 0 bases and J 0 bases, with 3 bases left between them. Per germline, CDR1 SGHTS and CDR2 YDEGEE. The chain's CDR3 is CASSLVTNYGYTF. In nucleotides, the CDR3 is TGTGCCAGCAGCTTGGTCACTAACTATGGCTACACCTTC.

The chain couples TRBV5-1 to TRBJ1-5, with D hard to call. The CDR3 has 16 residues. CDR1 and CDR2 from the germline V gene are SGHRS and YFSETQ. Trimming stripped 4 bases from V and 3 bases from J, with 17 bases between. CDR3: CASSPTGSGTNQPQHF. CDR3 DNA sequence: TGCGCCAGCAGCCCGACGGGGTCTGGTACCAATCAGCCCCAGCATTTT.

The rearrangement uses TRBV20-1 and TRBJ2-2, with 10 bases fitting TRBD2. The V gene's germline CDR1 is DFQATT and CDR2 SNEGSKA (reference sequence). After removal of 3 bases from V and 6 bases from J, the junction contained 7 bases not matched to a gene. There are 15 residues in the CDR3. CDR3 in DNA: TGCAGTGCTAGTGAGACCCTAGCGGGGGCCGGGGAGCTGTTTTTT. Translation: CSASETLAGAGELFF.

The chain links TRBV5-1 to TRBJ1-2, with no clear D. The CDR3 is 15 amino acids. Germline V gene sequence: CDR1 SGHRS, CDR2 YFSETQ. V lost 1 base and J 4 bases, leaving 14 bases between the germline ends. CDR3 coding DNA: TGCGCCAGCAGCTTGCGCGTCGGGGTTGCCTATGGCTACACCTTC. As protein: CASSLRVGVAYGYTF.

The rearrangement joins TRBV5-4 to TRBJ2-7, with 14 bases matching TRBD2. This CDR3 is 15 amino acids long. CDR1 is SGHNT, CDR2 YYREEE, per germline (reference sequence). V trimming: 3 bases; J trimming: 3 bases; junction bases outside the gene matches: 2. CDR3 sequence: CASSSGLAGDYEQYF. The DNA of the CDR3 is TGTGCCAGCAGCTCGGGACTAGCGGGGGACTACGAGCAGTACTTC.

The chain carries TRBV5-4 and TRBJ2-7, with D uncertain. Germline-derived CDR1 and CDR2 are SGHNT and YYREEE (reference sequence). The length of the CDR3 is 15 residues. V lost 2 bases to trimming and J lost 0 bases, with 12 bases between them. Here the CDR3 DNA reads TGTGCCAGCAGCTTTCCCGCCAAGAGCTCCTACGAGCAGTACTTC. Its protein is CASSFPAKSSYEQYF.

This clone was picked up a small number of times. The V and J genes are TRBV2 and TRBJ1-1; no reliable D call. Trimming left V 3 bases short and J 11 bases short, with 16 bases between. The CDR3 consists of 13 residues. Germline V lookup: CDR1 SNHLY, CDR2 FYNNEI. The CDR3 coding sequence is TGTGCCAGCAGTGATCAGGATTATACGGGGGCTTTCTTT. It specifies CASSDQDYTGAFF.

The chain joins TRBV7-9 to TRBJ1-2; perhaps TRBD1 as D (6 bases). Per the germline V gene, CDR1 is SEHNR and CDR2 is FQNEAQ (reference sequence). The CDR3 has 14 amino acids. Trimming took off 5 bases at V and 4 bases at J, with 14 bases between the two ends. The CDR3 nucleotides read TGTGCCAGCAGCCCGGATGGGACACCCTATGGCTACACCTTC. Translating gives CASSPDGTPYGYTF.

The chain uses TRBV19 and TRBJ2-4, with 7 bases lining up with TRBD1. The CDR3 is 14 residues long. The junction had 5 bases not matched to a gene; V was cut back by 1 base and J by 8 bases. In germline, CDR1 is LNHDA, CDR2 SQIVND (reference sequence). CDR3 sequence (DNA): TGTGCCAGTAGTATAGGTCAGGGGGTTGACATTCAGTACTTC. It codes for CASSIGQGVDIQYF.